Below are 6 T cell receptor beta chains sequenced from a single sample in a study of beta chain features in type 1 diabetes. Expressed TCRB transcripts got sequenced, as all isolated RNA was reverse transcribed. The assay was immunoSEQ multiplex PCR, and TCRdb's table has in-frame clones only and misses some. The sample records around 350,000 clones, around 12% being singletons. Sequencing was performed on naive CD4+ T cells from blood. The receptor source for this set is a man younger than 30 in good health.

The V and J genes are TRBV30 and TRBJ2-1, with 11 bases fitting TRBD2. V was pared by 5 bases and J by 4 bases, with 16 bases of the junction left unmatched. Germline V gene data show CDR1 as GTSNPN and CDR2 as SVGIG (reference sequence). This CDR3 is 18 amino acids long. The CDR3: CAWAGAGSGGALYNEQFF. As DNA, the CDR3 is TGTGCCTGGGCCGGCGCGGGTAGCGGGGGGGCGTTATACAATGAGCAGTTCTTC.

The gene calls are TRBV6-5 and TRBJ1-2, with 7 bases fitting TRBD1. Germline CDR1 is MNHEY and CDR2 is SVGAGI. The CDR3 spans 15 residues. J was trimmed by 4 bases and V by 4 bases; bases with no gene match: 9. DNA for the CDR3: TGTGCCAGCAGTTCGAGACAGGGCGCACTCTATGGCTACACCTTC. This codes for CASSSRQGALYGYTF.

Only a few counts were recorded for this clone. The CDR3 sequence: CASSSTTSFNTEAFF. The DNA of the CDR3 is TGTGCCAGCAGTTCTACTACAAGTTTCAACACTGAAGCTTTCTTT. The J gene is TRBJ1-1, the V gene TRBV28; the D is unclear. Germline CDR1 and CDR2: MDHEN and SYDVKM. V dropped 4 bases and J dropped 2 bases, with 14 bases sitting between them. The CDR3 is made up of 15 amino acids. Full variable domain (outside the CDR3, taken from reference TRBV28 and TRBJ1-1): DVKVTQSSRYLVKRTGEKVFLECVQDMDHENMFWYRQDPGLGLRLIYFSYDVKMKEKGDIPEGYSVSREKKERFSLILESASTNQTSMYLCASSSTTSFNTEAFFGQGTRLTVV.

The V gene is TRBV9, the J gene TRBJ1-5; D unclear. Germline V gives CDR1 SGDLS, CDR2 YYNGEE. The germline V and J ends were trimmed by 2 bases and 11 bases, with 14 bases remaining between them. CDR3 length equals 13 residues. CDR3 residues: CASSVGLGQSQHF. The CDR3 bases are TGTGCCAGCAGCGTTGGGTTGGGCCAGTCCCAGCATTTT.

This clone was detected a few times. The chain employs TRBV5-4 and TRBJ2-3; a weak D match, TRBD1 (5 bases). The CDR3 sequence is 16 residues long. CDR1 is SGHNT and CDR2 is YYREEE in the germline V gene (reference sequence). Trimming cost V 0 bases and J 2 bases, with 13 bases left between them. The CDR3 here is CASSLGAGPSTDTQYF. CDR3 DNA sequence: TGTGCCAGCAGCTTGGGAGCAGGGCCCTCCACAGATACGCAGTATTTT. Full variable domain (remainder filled in from reference TRBV5-4 and TRBJ2-3): ETGVTQSPTHLIKTRGQQVTLRCSSQSGHNTVSWYQQALGQGPQFIFQYYREEENGRGNFPPRFSGLQFPNYSSELNVNALELDDSALYLCASSLGAGPSTDTQYFGPGTRLTVL.

The chain joins TRBV5-4 to TRBJ2-7; 7 bases align to TRBD2. Germline V lookup: CDR1 SGHNT, CDR2 YYREEE (reference sequence). The CDR3 covers 15 residues. V was clipped by 0 bases and J by 5 bases; unmatched bases: 8. DNA for the CDR3: TGTGCCAGCAGCTTGGAGGTGCGGGGGAACCACGAGCAGTACTTC. This encodes CASSLEVRGNHEQYF.